This TCR beta chain was identified during a study of chemoradiotherapy in HPV16-positive cancers. Germline V CDR1 and CDR2: PRHDT, FYEKMQ (reference sequence). The CDR3 sequence is 15 residues long. V lost 5 bases to trimming and J lost 1 base, with 14 bases between them. Profiled with immunoSEQ multiplex PCR; TCRdb holds only in-frame clones, not every one. The sample yields about 14,000 clones, about nine tenths seen once. The sequence was obtained from a human donor with HPV-associated anogenital cancer. V usage is TRBV13 and J usage is TRBJ1-2; D not resolved. The sample in question was tumor tissue, obtained from a patient who underwent chemoradiotherapy. The DNA for the CDR3 is TGTGCCAGCAGCATCCGAGCCGGGTTTAACTATGGCTACACCTTC. Translating it yields CASSIRAGFNYGYTF.